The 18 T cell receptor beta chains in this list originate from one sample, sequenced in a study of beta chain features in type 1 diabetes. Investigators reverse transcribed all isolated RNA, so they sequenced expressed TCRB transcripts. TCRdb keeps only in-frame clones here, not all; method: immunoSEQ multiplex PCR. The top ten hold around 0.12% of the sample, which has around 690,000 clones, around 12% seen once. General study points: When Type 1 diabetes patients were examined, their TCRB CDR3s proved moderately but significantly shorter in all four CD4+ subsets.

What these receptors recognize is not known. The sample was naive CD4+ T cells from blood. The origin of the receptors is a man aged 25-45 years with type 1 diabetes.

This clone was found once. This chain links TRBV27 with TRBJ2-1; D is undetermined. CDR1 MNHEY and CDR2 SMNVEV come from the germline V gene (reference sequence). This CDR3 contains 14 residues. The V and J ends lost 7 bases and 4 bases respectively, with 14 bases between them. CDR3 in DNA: TGTGCCAGCAAGGCGCAGGAAATTTACAATGAGCAGTTCTTC. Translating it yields CASKAQEIYNEQFF.

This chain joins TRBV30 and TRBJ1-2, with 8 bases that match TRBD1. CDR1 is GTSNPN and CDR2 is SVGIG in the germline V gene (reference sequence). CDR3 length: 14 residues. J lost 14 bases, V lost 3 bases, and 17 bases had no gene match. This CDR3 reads CAWSRDRGGLRRTF. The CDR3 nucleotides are TGTGCCTGGAGCAGAGACAGGGGAGGCCTCCGGAGGACCTTC.

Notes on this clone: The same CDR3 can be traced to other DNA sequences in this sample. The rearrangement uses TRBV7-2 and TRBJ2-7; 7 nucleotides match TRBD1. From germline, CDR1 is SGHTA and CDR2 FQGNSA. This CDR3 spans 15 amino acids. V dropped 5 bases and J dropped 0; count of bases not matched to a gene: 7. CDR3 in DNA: TGTGCCAGCAGCCCGGGACAGCGAAGCTCCTACGAGCAGTACTTC. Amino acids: CASSPGQRSSYEQYF.

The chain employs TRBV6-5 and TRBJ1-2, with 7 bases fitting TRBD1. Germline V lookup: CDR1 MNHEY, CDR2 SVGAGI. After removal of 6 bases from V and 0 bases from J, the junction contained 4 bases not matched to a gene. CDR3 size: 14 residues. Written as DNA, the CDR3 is TGTGCCAGCAGCGGGGACAGTTCTAACTATGGCTACACCTTC. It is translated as CASSGDSSNYGYTF.

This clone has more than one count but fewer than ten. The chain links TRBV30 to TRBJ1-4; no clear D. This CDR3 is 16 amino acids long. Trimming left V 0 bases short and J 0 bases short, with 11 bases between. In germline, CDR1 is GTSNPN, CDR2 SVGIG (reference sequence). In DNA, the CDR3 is TGTGCCTGGAGTGTATCGTTAGCCTCAACTAATGAAAAACTGTTTTTT. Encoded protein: CAWSVSLASTNEKLFF.

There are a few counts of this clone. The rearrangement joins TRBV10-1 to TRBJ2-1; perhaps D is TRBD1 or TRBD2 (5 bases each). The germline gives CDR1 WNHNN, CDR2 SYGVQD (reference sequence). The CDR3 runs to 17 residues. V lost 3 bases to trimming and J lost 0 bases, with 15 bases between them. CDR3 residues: CASSEDGGLRSYNEQFF. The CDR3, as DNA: TGCGCCAGCAGTGAAGATGGGGGTCTGCGCTCCTACAATGAGCAGTTCTTC.

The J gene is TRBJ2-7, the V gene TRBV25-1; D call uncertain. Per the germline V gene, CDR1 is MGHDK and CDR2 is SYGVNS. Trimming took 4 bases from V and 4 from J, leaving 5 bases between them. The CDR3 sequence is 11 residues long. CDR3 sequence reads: CASSGPYEQYF. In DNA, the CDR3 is TGTGCCAGCAGTGGTCCTTACGAGCAGTACTTC.

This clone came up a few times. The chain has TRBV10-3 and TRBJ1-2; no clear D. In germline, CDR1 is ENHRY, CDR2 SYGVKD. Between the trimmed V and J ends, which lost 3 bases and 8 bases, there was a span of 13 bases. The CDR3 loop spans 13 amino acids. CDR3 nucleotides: TGTGCCATCAGTGAACAGATACTTAGAGGCTACACCTTC. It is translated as CAISEQILRGYTF.

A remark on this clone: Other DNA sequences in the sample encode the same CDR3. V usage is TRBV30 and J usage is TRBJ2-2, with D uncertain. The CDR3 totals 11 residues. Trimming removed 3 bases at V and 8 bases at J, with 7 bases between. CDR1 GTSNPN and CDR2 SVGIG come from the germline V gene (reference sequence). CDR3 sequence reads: CAWRATGELFF. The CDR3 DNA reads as TGTGCCTGGAGGGCCACAGGGGAGCTGTTTTTT.

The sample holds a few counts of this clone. The CDR3 sequence: CASSSPGWYRTDTQYF. The DNA of the CDR3 is TGTGCCAGCAGTTCCCCCGGGTGGTACCGCACAGATACGCAGTATTTT. The chain uses TRBV27 and TRBJ2-3, with unresolved D. The CDR3 runs 16 residues. CDR1 and CDR2 (germline): MNHEY, SMNVEV (reference sequence). With 4 bases removed from V and 1 base from J, the gap between germline ends came to 15 bases.

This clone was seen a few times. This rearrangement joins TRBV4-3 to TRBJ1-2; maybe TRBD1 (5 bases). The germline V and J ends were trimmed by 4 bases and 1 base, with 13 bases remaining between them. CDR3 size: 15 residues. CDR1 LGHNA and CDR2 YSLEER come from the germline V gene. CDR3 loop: CASSLSTDFNYGYTF. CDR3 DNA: TGCGCCAGCAGCCTATCGACAGATTTTAACTATGGCTACACCTTC.

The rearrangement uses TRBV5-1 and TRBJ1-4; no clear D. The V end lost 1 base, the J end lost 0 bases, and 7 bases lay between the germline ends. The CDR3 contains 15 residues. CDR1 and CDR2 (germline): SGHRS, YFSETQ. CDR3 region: CASSLFSSTNEKLFF. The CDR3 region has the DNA TGCGCCAGCAGCTTGTTTTCATCAACTAATGAAAAACTGTTTTTT.

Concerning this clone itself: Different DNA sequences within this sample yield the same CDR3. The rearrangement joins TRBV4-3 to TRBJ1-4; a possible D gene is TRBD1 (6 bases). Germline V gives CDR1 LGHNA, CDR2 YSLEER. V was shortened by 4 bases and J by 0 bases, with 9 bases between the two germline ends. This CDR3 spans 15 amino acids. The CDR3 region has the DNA TGCGCCAGCAGCCCGGGGGCAGCAACTAATGAAAAACTGTTTTTT. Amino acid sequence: CASSPGAATNEKLFF.

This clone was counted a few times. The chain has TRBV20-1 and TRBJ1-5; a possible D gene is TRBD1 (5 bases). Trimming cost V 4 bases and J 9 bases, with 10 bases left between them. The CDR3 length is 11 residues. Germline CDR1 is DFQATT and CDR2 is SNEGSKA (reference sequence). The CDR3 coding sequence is TGCAGTGCTACACTTCAGGGGCCCCAGCATTTT. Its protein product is CSATLQGPQHF.

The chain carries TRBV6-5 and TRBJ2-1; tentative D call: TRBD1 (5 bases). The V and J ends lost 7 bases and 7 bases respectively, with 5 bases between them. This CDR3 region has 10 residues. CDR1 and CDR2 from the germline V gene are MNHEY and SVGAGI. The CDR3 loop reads CASTGNEQFF. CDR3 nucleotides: TGTGCCAGCACAGGGAATGAGCAGTTCTTC.

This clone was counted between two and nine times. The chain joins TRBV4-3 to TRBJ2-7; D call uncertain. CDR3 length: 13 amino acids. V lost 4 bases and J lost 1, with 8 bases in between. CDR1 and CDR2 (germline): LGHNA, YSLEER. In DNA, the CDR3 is TGCGCCAGCAGCCCCCGCCCGTCCTACGAGCAGTACTTC. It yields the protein CASSPRPSYEQYF.

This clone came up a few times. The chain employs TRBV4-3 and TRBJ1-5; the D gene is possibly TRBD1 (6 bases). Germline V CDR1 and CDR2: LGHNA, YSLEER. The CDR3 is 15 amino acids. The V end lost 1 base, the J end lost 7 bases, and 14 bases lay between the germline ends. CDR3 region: CASSQGRGGLQPQHF. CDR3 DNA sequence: TGCGCCAGCAGCCAAGGAAGGGGGGGCCTGCAGCCCCAGCATTTT.

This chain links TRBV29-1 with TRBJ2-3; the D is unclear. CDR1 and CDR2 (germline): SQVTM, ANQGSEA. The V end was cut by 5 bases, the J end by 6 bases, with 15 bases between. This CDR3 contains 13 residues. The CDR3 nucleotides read TGCAGCGTTAAGGCCGCAGCAAGGGATACGCAGTATTTT. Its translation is CSVKAAARDTQYF.